What follows are 9 T cell receptor beta chains derived from one specimen sequenced in a study of T cells in Graves' hyperthyroidism and ophthalmopathy. What was amplified from RNA transcripts were TCR beta CDR3 regions. A first-round RT-PCR of the TCR CDR3 used the HTBI primer set. One entry per CDR3 protein results from TCRdb running MiXCR on the multiplex PCR reads. Among about 610,000 distinct CDR3 sequences listed, 14% to 15% were seen once. Material: blood. The receptors stem from a middle-aged woman with Graves' ophthalmopathy.

This clonotype was seen ten or more times. V is TRBV5-1 and J is TRBJ2-3; D is perhaps TRBD2 (5 bases). This CDR3 comprises 14 residues. V lost 8 bases and J 4 bases, leaving 17 bases between the germline ends. CDR1 and CDR2 from the germline V gene are SGHRS and YFSETQ. The CDR3 nucleotides read TGCGCCAGTCTAGACGGGGAAGTATCAGATACGCAGTATTTT. This codes for CASLDGEVSDTQYF.

This clonotype was observed at least ten times. The chain recombines TRBV29-1 with TRBJ2-5; D is possibly TRBD2 (5 bases). The CDR3 has 12 residues. The V end lost 3 bases, the J end lost 5 bases, and 10 bases lay between the germline ends. Per germline, CDR1 SQVTM and CDR2 ANQGSEA. CDR3 nucleotides: TGCAGCGTTGACGAGGGCATGGAGACCCAGTACTTC. This gives the protein CSVDEGMETQYF.

There are many counts of this clonotype. The chain recombines TRBV2 with TRBJ1-5; no reliable D call. CDR1 and CDR2 (germline): SNHLY, FYNNEI. Trimming took off 3 bases at V and 1 base at J, with 4 bases between the two ends. The CDR3 has 13 amino acids. Here the CDR3 DNA reads TGTGCCAGCAGTGAGAACAGCAATCAGCCCCAGCATTTT. It is translated as CASSENSNQPQHF. Looking up the rest from reference TRBV2 and TRBJ1-5 gives the full variable domain: EPEVTQTPSHQVTQMGQEVILRCVPISNHLYFYWYRQILGQKVEFLVSFYNNEISEKSEIFDDQFSVERPDGSNFTLKIRSTKLEDSAMYFCASSENSNQPQHFGDGTRLSIL.

This clonotype was counted many times. The chain links TRBV6-5 to TRBJ2-3, with 8 nucleotides matching TRBD2. J lost 6 bases, V lost 2 bases, and 7 bases had no gene match. From germline, CDR1 is MNHEY and CDR2 SVGAGI. This CDR3 has 15 amino acids. CDR3 DNA: TGTGCCAGCAGTTACCGAAGCGGGAGACGGGATACGCAGTATTTT. It codes for CASSYRSGRRDTQYF.

The table lists this clonotype with a few counts. The chain recombines TRBV27 with TRBJ2-7; 8 bases are a match to TRBD1. The germline V gene encodes CDR1 MNHEY and CDR2 SMNVEV (reference sequence). The CDR3 contains 15 residues. The V and J ends lost 2 bases and 3 bases, in that order; junction bases with no gene match: 6. The CDR3: CASSLTGQGFYEQYF. The CDR3 nucleotides are TGTGCCAGCAGTTTAACTGGACAGGGTTTCTACGAGCAGTACTTC.

This clonotype was seen repeatedly, ten times or more. The gene calls are TRBV11-2 and TRBJ2-5, with 9 nucleotides matching TRBD2. The CDR3 covers 17 residues. Germline values: CDR1 SGHAT, CDR2 FQNNGV. V trimming: 7 bases; J trimming: 5 bases; junction bases outside the gene matches: 17. CDR3 region: CASTLGVAGAPWETQYF. The CDR3 DNA reads TGTGCCAGCACCCTCGGGGTAGCGGGAGCCCCCTGGGAGACCCAGTACTTC.

This clonotype was observed many times. The chain links TRBV28 to TRBJ2-7; 10 positions match TRBD1. The germline CDR1 and CDR2 sequences are MDHEN and SYDVKM. Trimming at V came to 6 bases and at J to 3 bases, leaving 8 bases not matched to a gene. The CDR3 totals 15 residues. DNA of the CDR3: TGTGCCAGCAGCCACAGGACAGGGGGAATCTACGAGCAGTACTTC. It encodes CASSHRTGGIYEQYF. Full variable domain (missing parts from reference TRBV28 and TRBJ2-7): DVKVTQSSRYLVKRTGEKVFLECVQDMDHENMFWYRQDPGLGLRLIYFSYDVKMKEKGDIPEGYSVSREKKERFSLILESASTNQTSMYLCASSHRTGGIYEQYFGPGTRLTVT.

This clonotype was detected many times. V is TRBV11-1 and J is TRBJ1-6; a possible D gene is TRBD1 (6 bases). CDR3 size: 15 residues. CDR1 and CDR2 (germline): SGHAT, FQDESV (reference sequence). Trimming shortened V by 5 bases and J by 4 bases, and 12 bases separated the two germline ends. CDR3 nucleotide sequence: TGTGCCAGCAGCACGGGACACGCATATAATTCACCCCTCCACTTT. Its translation is CASSTGHAYNSPLHF.

This clonotype was found many times. V gene TRBV27 combines with J gene TRBJ2-2; 7 positions agree with TRBD1. The CDR3 loop spans 15 amino acids. V shed 8 bases and J 0 bases; nucleotides not matched to a gene: 6. CDR1 and CDR2 (germline): MNHEY, SMNVEV (reference sequence). The CDR3 DNA reads as TGTGCCAGCGCGGACAGGACAACGAACACCGGGGAGCTGTTTTTT. Protein sequence: CASADRTTNTGELFF.